Each of the 12 T cell receptor beta chains below was sequenced from the same sample in a study of cytomegalovirus exposure and HLA in healthy donors. The PCR contained 60 Vbeta and 13 Jbeta primers. Produced via immunoSEQ multiplex PCR; TCRdb's table is partial and in-frame only. The sample holds about 150,000 clones, roughly 80% seen once. Sample: PBMCs. The receptors were gathered from a woman aged 40 to 50 in good health and CMV-seronegative.

V is TRBV28 and J is TRBJ1-6; no definite D call. Germline V gene lookup returns CDR1 MDHEN and CDR2 SYDVKM. V lost 4 bases and J lost 6, with 13 bases in between. The CDR3 has 15 residues. The CDR3 DNA is TGTGCCAGCAGTTCCACGGTGGTACCTAATTCACCCCTCCACTTT. This codes for CASSSTVVPNSPLHF.

This chain links TRBV6-5 with TRBJ1-1; D perhaps matches TRBD1 (5 bases). The germline CDR1 and CDR2 sequences are MNHEY and SVGAGI. This CDR3 region has 15 residues. The germline V and J ends were trimmed by 6 bases and 5 bases, with 19 bases remaining between them. The CDR3 DNA sequence: TGTGCCAGCAGCCAAGAGACAGTATCGAGGACTGAAGCTTTCTTT. This encodes CASSQETVSRTEAFF.

This rearrangement joins TRBV27 to TRBJ1-5, with D possibly TRBD1 on 6 matching bases. Germline values: CDR1 MNHEY, CDR2 SMNVEV (reference sequence). CDR3 length: 16 residues. The V end lost 5 bases, the J end lost 5 bases, and 19 bases lay between the germline ends. CDR3 bases: TGTGCCAGCAGTCCCGGGAACAGGGTGGTCGATCAGCCCCAGCATTTT. Its translation: CASSPGNRVVDQPQHF.

This sequence joins TRBV7-9 and TRBJ1-2; D gene ambiguous. V was clipped by 5 bases and J by 4 bases, with 17 bases between them. Looked up from germline, CDR1 is SEHNR and CDR2 is FQNEAQ (reference sequence). This CDR3 comprises 15 residues. The CDR3 sequence is CASSPTRAGSYGYTF. CDR3 DNA: TGTGCCAGCAGCCCTACCCGGGCGGGGTCCTATGGCTACACCTTC. Drawing the rest from reference TRBV7-9 and TRBJ1-2, the complete variable domain is DTGVSQNPRHKITKRGQNVTFRCDPISEHNRLYWYRQTLGQGPEFLTYFQNEAQLEKSRLLSDRFSAERPKGSFSTLEIQRTEQGDSAMYLCASSPTRAGSYGYTFGSGTRLTVV.

This clone was detected only once. The chain links TRBV11-2 to TRBJ1-1; D perhaps matches TRBD1 (6 bases). CDR1 and CDR2 (germline): SGHAT, FQNNGV. The CDR3 runs to 17 residues. Trimming stripped 10 bases from V and 0 bases from J, with 24 bases between. The CDR3 DNA is TGTGCCACACTTGCATCGGCGTTAGGGGGAATGAACACTGAAGCTTTCTTT. This sequence encodes CATLASALGGMNTEAFF.

V gene TRBV21-1 combines with J gene TRBJ2-7; the table calls TRBD1, which could not be checked here. TRBV21-1 is reported as a pseudogene. The CDR3 has 15 residues. The CDR3 coding sequence is TGTGCCCAGCGCACACACAGGGGGCCCAATTACGAGCAGTACTTC. Translating it yields CAQRTHRGPNYEQYF.

This clone was observed a few times. The rearrangement links TRBV27 to TRBJ1-1; TRBD1 might be the D (6 bases). The CDR3 length is 14 residues. Germline lookup yields CDR1 MNHEY and CDR2 SMNVEV (reference sequence). V dropped 6 bases and J dropped 7 bases, with 18 bases sitting between them. The CDR3 protein is CASRREGVFIEAFF. CDR3 DNA sequence: TGTGCCAGCAGGAGGGAGGGGGTCTTCATTGAAGCTTTCTTT.

This chain uses TRBV28 with TRBJ1-2; 7 bases are a match to TRBD1. CDR1 and CDR2 (germline): MDHEN, SYDVKM. The ends lost 5 bases at V and 3 bases at J; junction bases unmatched: 6. The CDR3 is 14 amino acids. In nucleotides, the CDR3 is TGTGCCAGCAGTGCCGACAGGGAGGACTATGGCTACACCTTC. It encodes CASSADREDYGYTF.

The V and J genes are TRBV28 and TRBJ1-1; possible D gene TRBD1, 5 bases. The CDR3 covers 14 residues. V was clipped by 2 bases and J by 6 bases, with 13 bases between them. CDR1 is MDHEN, CDR2 SYDVKM, per germline. As DNA, the CDR3 is TGTGCCAGCAGTTTAATACGGTCAGGGTCTGAAGCTTTCTTT. Residues: CASSLIRSGSEAFF.

This chain connects TRBV7-9 to TRBJ2-7, with 12 bases fitting TRBD2. Looked up from germline, CDR1 is SEHNR and CDR2 is FQNEAQ (reference sequence). V dropped 1 base and J dropped 5; count of bases not matched to a gene: 3. The CDR3 runs to 15 residues. CDR3 protein: CASSLDGLAGNEQYF. CDR3 DNA sequence: TGTGCCAGCAGCTTAGATGGACTAGCGGGAAACGAGCAGTACTTC.

This clone was detected once. The V and J genes are TRBV5-4 and TRBJ2-3; TRBD2 matches at 9 bases. J gave up 2 bases and V 3 bases, and 10 bases lay outside the gene matches. This CDR3 has 17 residues. Germline V CDR1 and CDR2: SGHNT, YYREEE (reference sequence). DNA of the CDR3: TGTGCCAGCAGCTGGGGGCGGAGCGGGAGGAACACAGATACGCAGTATTTT. It encodes CASSWGRSGRNTDTQYF.

V is TRBV2 and J is TRBJ2-2; a weak D match, TRBD1 (6 bases). The CDR3 covers 14 residues. The V gene's germline CDR1 is SNHLY and CDR2 FYNNEI. The ends were cut back, 3 bases at V and 4 bases at J, with 9 bases in the middle. The CDR3, as DNA: TGTGCCAGCAGTGACGACAGGTCCACCGGGGAGCTGTTTTTT. Translation gives CASSDDRSTGELFF.